This T cell receptor (beta chain) was profiled in a study of quantifying T cell responses using KT2 cells. Looking at the study overall: RNA was reverse transcribed with TCR alpha and beta constant-region primers. A predetermined fluorescence threshold ended the second PCR, run as a qPCR.

A single-stranded UMI oligo with SP2 sequence was ligated to cDNA 3' ends. First-round PCR used 4 to 5 cycles and beta primers RC1.1 and RC1.2 covering TRBC1 and TRBC2. MiXCR, applied by TCRdb to the UMI-ligation and nested PCR reads, yields one record per CDR3 protein. Among around 30,000 distinct CDR3 sequences, under 13% were seen once, and the ten largest hold about a tenth. V was trimmed by 1 base and J by 5 bases, leaving 6 bases between them. CDR3 size: 13 residues. Germline lookup yields CDR1 SGHAT and CDR2 FQNNGV. The sample is PBMC spiked with counted cells of clone KT2. A range of KT2-to-PBMC ratios was made using fixed PBMC numbers. Study-level points and caveats: Input KT2 cell number predicted KT2 alpha and beta sequence counts linearly over several orders of magnitude.

This clonotype was seen repeatedly, ten times or more. The target antigen is unknown. The chain carries TRBV11-2 and TRBJ1-5; D remains unclear. Sequencing was done on a sample of PBMCs spiked with cells of the T cell clone KT2. The receptor comes from a human donor. The CDR3 DNA reads as TGTGCCAGCAGCTTAGTCGGAGATCAGCCCCAGCATTTT. This encodes CASSLVGDQPQHF.